The 25 T cell receptor beta chains reported below all come from one sample, sequenced in a study of CD8 T cells in ankylosing spondylitis. Antigens of these TCRs are unknown. TCRdb processed the 5' RACE reads anew with MiXCR; each CDR3 protein has one entry. In the table there are around 770,000 distinct CDR3 sequences, under 20% of which are singletons. The study, taken as a whole, reports: Ankylosing spondylitis blood appeared to carry a characteristic TCR beta motif of several highly homologous variants.

The material sequenced was blood, either unsorted or a sorted T cell fraction (not recorded which). Source of these receptors: a male donor with ankylosing spondylitis.

The chain links TRBV12-3 or TRBV12-4 to TRBJ1-2, with unresolved D. The V end was cut by 6 bases, the J end by 5 bases, with 13 bases between. The CDR3 runs 13 residues. The CDR3 region is CASSSLDGYGYTF. The DNA for the CDR3 is TGTGCCAGCAGCTCCCTGGATGGGTATGGCTACACCTTC.

V is TRBV10-3 and J is TRBJ2-7; 7 bases fit TRBD1. Germline trimming cut 10 bases from V and 1 base from J; bases unmatched to any gene: 7. Germline CDR1 ENHRY, CDR2 SYGVKD. The CDR3 covers 13 residues. The chain's CDR3 is CATATGLSYEQYF. The CDR3 DNA reads TGTGCCACCGCGACAGGGTTATCCTACGAGCAGTACTTC.

The V gene is TRBV5-5, the J gene TRBJ2-5; 9 positions match TRBD2. The trim removed 1 base at V and 4 bases at J, leaving 8 bases unmatched. The CDR3 covers 16 residues. Germline V gene lookup returns CDR1 SGHKS and CDR2 YYEKEE (reference sequence). Here the CDR3 DNA reads TGTGCCAGCAGCTTGTTGGCGGGAGGGCGCGGAGAGACCCAGTACTTC. Translated, it gives CASSLLAGGRGETQYF.

This clonotype was counted only a few times. The rearrangement links TRBV12-3 or TRBV12-4 to TRBJ2-7; a possible D gene is TRBD1 (7 bases). The CDR3 totals 15 residues. V gave up 0 bases and J gave up 5 bases, with 14 bases separating them. The DNA for the CDR3 is TGTGCCAGCAGTTTAGCGAGGCCAGGGGGGCACGAGCAGTACTTC. This sequence encodes CASSLARPGGHEQYF.

The V call is TRBV7-2, the J call TRBJ2-3, with no clear D. V dropped 2 bases and J dropped 2 bases, with 8 bases sitting between them. CDR1 and CDR2 from the germline V gene are SGHTA and FQGNSA. This CDR3 has 14 amino acids. CDR3 nucleotide sequence: TGTGCCAGCAGCTTATTTCTCTACACAGATACGCAGTATTTT. It specifies CASSLFLYTDTQYF.

This clonotype showed up just a few times. CDR3 coding DNA: TGTGCCAGCAGCTCTACAGGGCCCATGAACACTGAAGCTTTCTTT. Translated, it gives CASSSTGPMNTEAFF. The rearrangement uses TRBV5-6 and TRBJ1-1, with D possibly TRBD1 on 6 matching bases. Germline V gives CDR1 SGHDT, CDR2 YYEEEE. The CDR3 has 15 amino acids. V was trimmed by 3 bases and J by 0 bases, leaving 12 bases between them. The full variable domain, its missing parts supplied by reference TRBV5-6 and TRBJ1-1, is DAGVTQSPTHLIKTRGQQVTLRCSPKSGHDTVSWYQQALGQGPQFIFQYYEEEERQRGNFPDRFSGHQFPNYSSELNVNALLLGDSALYLCASSSTGPMNTEAFFGQGTRLTVV.

V usage is TRBV4-1 and J usage is TRBJ2-3; D may be TRBD1 (5 bases). The CDR3 spans 15 residues. CDR1 is MGHRA and CDR2 is YSYEKL in the germline V gene. V was clipped by 0 bases and J by 6 bases, with 13 bases between them. CDR3 in amino acids: CASSQDLQGGDTQYF. DNA of the CDR3: TGCGCCAGCAGCCAAGATCTCCAGGGTGGCGATACGCAGTATTTT.

The chain joins TRBV27 to TRBJ2-7, with D possibly being TRBD2 (6 bases). Trimming left V 8 bases short and J 4 bases short, with 21 bases between. CDR3 length: 15 residues. Germline loops: CDR1 MNHEY, CDR2 SMNVEV (reference sequence). CDR3: CASSKKEGTLYEQYF. CDR3 bases: TGTGCCAGCTCTAAAAAAGAGGGGACTTTATACGAGCAGTACTTC.

This clonotype turned up a few times. The chain recombines TRBV7-9 with TRBJ2-1; D unresolved. The germline CDR1 and CDR2 sequences are SEHNR and FQNEAQ (reference sequence). The CDR3 runs to 15 residues. The V and J ends lost 4 bases and 6 bases respectively, with 16 bases between them. CDR3 sequence reads: CASSSRLVPLNEQFF. DNA of the CDR3: TGTGCCAGCAGCTCCCGTTTAGTACCCCTCAATGAGCAGTTCTTC. Variable domain in full (rest from reference TRBV7-9 and TRBJ2-1): DTGVSQNPRHKITKRGQNVTFRCDPISEHNRLYWYRQTLGQGPEFLTYFQNEAQLEKSRLLSDRFSAERPKGSFSTLEIQRTEQGDSAMYLCASSSRLVPLNEQFFGPGTRLTVL.

There are many counts of this clonotype. The chain uses TRBV28 and TRBJ1-1; D unclear. CDR1 is MDHEN and CDR2 is SYDVKM in the germline V gene. Trimming left V 2 bases short and J 1 base short, with 8 bases between. The CDR3 consists of 14 residues. CDR3 nucleotide sequence: TGTGCCAGCAGTTTACGCAAGTCGAACACTGAAGCTTTCTTT. Protein product: CASSLRKSNTEAFF.

The chain has TRBV7-9 and TRBJ2-1; 9 bases map to TRBD1. The germline gives CDR1 SEHNR, CDR2 FQNEAQ (reference sequence). The ends lost 4 bases at V and 3 bases at J; junction bases unmatched: 4. This CDR3 is 15 amino acids long. CDR3: CASSSYRGLYNEQFF. In DNA, the CDR3 is TGTGCCAGCAGCTCCTACAGGGGGCTCTACAATGAGCAGTTCTTC.

The chain uses TRBV7-9 and TRBJ2-7, with a weak D call TRBD2 (5 bases). Between the trimmed V and J ends, which lost 1 base and 2 bases, there was a span of 12 bases. There are 15 residues in the CDR3. Germline V lookup: CDR1 SEHNR, CDR2 FQNEAQ (reference sequence). Here the CDR3 reads CASSLVSGRPYEQYF. CDR3 DNA: TGTGCCAGCAGCTTAGTATCGGGGAGACCCTACGAGCAGTACTTC.

This clonotype was counted between two and nine times. This CDR3 is CASSPPGAGRTDTQYF. The CDR3 DNA follows: TGTGCCAGCAGCCCGCCTGGAGCGGGACGCACAGATACGCAGTATTTT. The V and J genes are TRBV7-2 and TRBJ2-3, with 7 bases that match TRBD2. This CDR3 comprises 16 residues. J gave up 1 base and V 5 bases, and 9 bases lay outside the gene matches. Germline V gene lookup returns CDR1 SGHTA and CDR2 FQGNSA. The complete variable domain, with remaining parts taken from reference TRBV7-2 and TRBJ2-3, reads GAGVSQSPSNKVTEKGKDVELRCDPISGHTALYWYRQSLGQGLEFLIYFQGNSAPDKSGLPSDRFSAERTGGSVSTLTIQRTQQEDSAVYLCASSPPGAGRTDTQYFGPGTRLTVL.

The chain carries TRBV29-1 and TRBJ1-1, with D perhaps TRBD1 (6 bases). This CDR3 spans 15 amino acids. Trimming took 1 base from V and 5 from J, leaving 17 bases between them. The germline CDR1 and CDR2 sequences are SQVTM and ANQGSEA. The CDR3 spells CSVEGVGGARTEAFF. CDR3 DNA sequence: TGCAGCGTTGAAGGGGTCGGGGGGGCCAGGACTGAAGCTTTCTTT.

The genes are TRBV7-2 and TRBJ2-2; the match to TRBD1 covers 7 bases. CDR3 size: 14 residues. Germline V gene sequence: CDR1 SGHTA, CDR2 FQGNSA. V was clipped by 4 bases and J by 4 bases; unmatched bases: 3. The CDR3 DNA is TGTGCCAGCAGCTCTAGACAGGGCACCGGGGAGCTGTTTTTT. Residues: CASSSRQGTGELFF.

This chain joins TRBV20-1 and TRBJ2-5, with TRBD2 matching 10 bases. Germline-derived CDR1 and CDR2 are DFQATT and SNEGSKA (reference sequence). The CDR3 totals 15 residues. J was trimmed by 3 bases and V by 0 bases; bases with no gene match: 4. The CDR3: CSARDFGTSEETQYF. CDR3 coding DNA: TGCAGTGCTAGAGATTTCGGGACTAGCGAAGAGACCCAGTACTTC.

The chain joins TRBV4-2 to TRBJ1-1, with TRBD1 identical over 7 bases. Germline lookup yields CDR1 LGHNA and CDR2 YNFKEQ. The V segment lost 6 bases and the J segment 6 bases; nucleotides outside the gene matches: 10. This CDR3 region has 14 residues. CDR3 coding DNA: TGTGCCAGCAGGACGGGACAGCGCGTGCCTGAAGCTTTCTTT. Encoded protein: CASRTGQRVPEAFF.

This clonotype was counted between two and nine times. This sequence joins TRBV10-3 and TRBJ2-1, with 12 bases that match TRBD2. Unmatched junction bases numbered 5, after V lost 0 bases and J lost 14 bases. The length of the CDR3 is 14 residues. Looked up from germline, CDR1 is ENHRY and CDR2 is SYGVKD. Here the CDR3 DNA reads TGTGCCATCAGTGAGTCGTCTAGCGGGGGGGGAGAGTTCTTC. Its protein is CAISESSSGGGEFF.

The chain joins TRBV10-2 to TRBJ1-2, with a possible D match to TRBD1 (5 bases). V was cut by 4 bases and J by 6 bases, with 9 bases left in between. This CDR3 comprises 12 residues. In germline, CDR1 is WSHSY, CDR2 SAAADI. Here the CDR3 DNA reads TGCGCCAGCAGTGGCAGGGAGGATGGCTACACCTTC. This encodes CASSGREDGYTF.

This clonotype has just a few counts. This rearrangement joins TRBV5-1 to TRBJ2-1, with 7 bases aligning to TRBD1. Germline values: CDR1 SGHRS, CDR2 YFSETQ. The trim removed 2 bases at V and 1 base at J, leaving 12 bases unmatched. This CDR3 region has 18 residues. The CDR3 is CASSLPTSTGPSYNEQFF. CDR3 DNA: TGCGCCAGCAGCTTACCAACCTCGACAGGGCCGTCCTACAATGAGCAGTTCTTC.

The chain has TRBV2 and TRBJ2-5; D ambiguous. This CDR3 is built from 13 residues. Per germline, CDR1 SNHLY and CDR2 FYNNEI. The V and J ends lost 4 bases and 4 bases respectively, with 10 bases between them. The CDR3 DNA reads as TGTGCCAGCAGTGGACGGATAGGAGAGACCCAGTACTTC. Translated, it gives CASSGRIGETQYF.

V gene TRBV28 combines with J gene TRBJ2-7; 7 bases are shared with TRBD1. CDR3 length equals 15 residues. Germline CDR1 MDHEN, CDR2 SYDVKM. V lost 5 bases to trimming and J lost 6 bases; unmatched junction nucleotides: 13. CDR3 DNA: TGTGCCAGCAGTCACGACAGGGTACAGAGGGGCGAGCAGTACTTC. Translation gives CASSHDRVQRGEQYF.

The chain carries TRBV7-2 and TRBJ2-3; TRBD2 matches 9 bases. Germline V gene lookup returns CDR1 SGHTA and CDR2 FQGNSA. V trimming: 5 bases; J trimming: 0 bases; junction bases outside the gene matches: 6. This CDR3 contains 16 residues. CDR3 in DNA: TGTGCCAGCAGCACCCTAGCGGGGACTAGCACAGATACGCAGTATTTT. It encodes CASSTLAGTSTDTQYF.

This clonotype appeared a few times. The chain is built from TRBV7-2 and TRBJ1-1; D is perhaps TRBD1 (5 bases). Germline V gene lookup returns CDR1 SGHTA and CDR2 FQGNSA. The CDR3 spans 14 residues. Trimming left V 5 bases short and J 4 bases short, with 14 bases between. DNA for the CDR3: TGTGCCAGCAGCGTAACCGGGGGGACCACTGAAGCTTTCTTT. Its protein product is CASSVTGGTTEAFF.

This chain uses TRBV19 with TRBJ2-1; no clear D. This CDR3 has 16 residues. Per germline, CDR1 LNHDA and CDR2 SQIVND (reference sequence). With 5 bases removed from V and 0 bases from J, the gap between germline ends came to 14 bases. CDR3 nucleotides: TGTGCCAGTAGTTCATGGACGGAAAGCTCCTACAATGAGCAGTTCTTC. Amino acids: CASSSWTESSYNEQFF.